This record looks at one T cell receptor beta chain sequence and its context. Its matching antigen is unknown. The source of the sample is a study of beta chain features in type 1 diabetes. Study-wide points: The VDJ junctions of type 1 diabetes patients carried fewer insertions and more deletions.

Every single donor gave one heparinised blood draw, and these averaged roughly 100 mL. Isolated RNA was reverse transcribed in full, so expressed TCRB transcripts were sequenced. Assay: immunoSEQ multiplex PCR; the TCRdb copy retains only in-frame clones and omits some. This table holds about 350,000 clones, roughly 21% found once. Trimming removed 8 bases at V and 11 bases at J, with 22 bases between. Germline V gene data show CDR1 as SNHLY and CDR2 as FYNNEI. The CDR3 sequence is 14 residues long. The material sequenced was naive CD4+ T cells from blood. The genes are TRBV2 and TRBJ1-3; a possible D gene is TRBD1 (6 bases). The sequence was obtained from a woman aged 18-29 years in good health. The CDR3 sequence: CASVYRDTSYAIYF. The CDR3 DNA is TGTGCCAGCGTGTATCGGGACACCTCGTACGCCATATATTTT.